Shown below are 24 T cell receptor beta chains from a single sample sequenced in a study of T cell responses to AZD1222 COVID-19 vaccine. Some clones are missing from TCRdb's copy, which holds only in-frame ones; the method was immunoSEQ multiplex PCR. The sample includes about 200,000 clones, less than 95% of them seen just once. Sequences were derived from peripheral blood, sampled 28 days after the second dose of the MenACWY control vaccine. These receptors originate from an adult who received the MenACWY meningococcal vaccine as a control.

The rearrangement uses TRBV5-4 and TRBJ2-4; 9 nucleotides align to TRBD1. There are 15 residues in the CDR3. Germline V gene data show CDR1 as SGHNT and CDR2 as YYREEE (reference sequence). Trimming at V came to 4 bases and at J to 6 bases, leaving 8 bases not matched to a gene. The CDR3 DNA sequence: TGTGCCAGCAGCCCTGGTGGGACAGGGCGAAACATTCAGTACTTC. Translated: CASSPGGTGRNIQYF.

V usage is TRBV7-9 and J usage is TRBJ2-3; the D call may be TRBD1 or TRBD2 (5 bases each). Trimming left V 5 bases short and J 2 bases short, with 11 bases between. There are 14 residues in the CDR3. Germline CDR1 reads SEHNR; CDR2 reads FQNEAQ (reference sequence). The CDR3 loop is CASSPGHFTDTQYF. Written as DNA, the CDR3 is TGTGCCAGCAGCCCGGGGCACTTCACAGATACGCAGTATTTT.

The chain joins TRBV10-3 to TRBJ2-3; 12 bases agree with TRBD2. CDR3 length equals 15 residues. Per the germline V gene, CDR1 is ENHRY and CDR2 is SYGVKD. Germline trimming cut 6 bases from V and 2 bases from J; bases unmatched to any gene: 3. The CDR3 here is CAIRGLAGPTDTQYF. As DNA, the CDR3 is TGTGCCATCAGGGGACTAGCGGGCCCCACAGATACGCAGTATTTT.

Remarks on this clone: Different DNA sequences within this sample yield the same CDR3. In DNA form, the CDR3 reads TGTGCCAGCAGAGGTGGTAACACTGAAGCTTTCTTT. This sequence encodes CASRGGNTEAFF. This sequence joins TRBV6-5 and TRBJ1-1; D unresolved. Germline V gives CDR1 MNHEY, CDR2 SVGAGI. Trimming cost V 6 bases and J 2 bases, with 7 bases left between them. The CDR3 loop spans 12 amino acids.

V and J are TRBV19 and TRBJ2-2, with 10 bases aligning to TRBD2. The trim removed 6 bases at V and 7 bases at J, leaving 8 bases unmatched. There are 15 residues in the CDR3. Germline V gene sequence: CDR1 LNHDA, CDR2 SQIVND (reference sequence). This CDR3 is CASRISGGAIGELFF. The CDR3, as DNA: TGTGCCAGTAGAATAAGCGGGGGGGCGATCGGGGAGCTGTTTTTT.

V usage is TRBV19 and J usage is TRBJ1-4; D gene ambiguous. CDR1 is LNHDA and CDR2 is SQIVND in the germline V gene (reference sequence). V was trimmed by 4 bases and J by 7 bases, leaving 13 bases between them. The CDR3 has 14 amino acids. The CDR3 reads CASSNQGPIEKLFF. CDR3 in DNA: TGTGCCAGTAGTAACCAAGGGCCCATTGAAAAACTGTTTTTT.

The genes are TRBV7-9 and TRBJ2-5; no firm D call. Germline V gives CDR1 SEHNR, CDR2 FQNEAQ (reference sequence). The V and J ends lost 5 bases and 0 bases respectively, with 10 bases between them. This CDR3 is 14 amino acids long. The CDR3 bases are TGTGCCAGCAGCCAGAAAATGTACCAAGAGACCCAGTACTTC. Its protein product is CASSQKMYQETQYF.

The CDR3, as DNA: TGTGCCAGCAGCCTCGGGACGGGGAGCACAGATACGCAGTATTTT. Protein sequence: CASSLGTGSTDTQYF. This rearrangement joins TRBV7-3 to TRBJ2-3; D might be TRBD1 or TRBD2, each matching 5 bases. Per germline, CDR1 SGHTA and CDR2 FQGTGA. There are 15 residues in the CDR3. Trimming removed 5 bases at V and 0 bases at J, with 12 bases between. The full variable domain, completed using reference TRBV7-3 and TRBJ2-3, is GAGVSQTPSNKVTEKGKYVELRCDPISGHTALYWYRQSLGQGPEFLIYFQGTGAADDSGLPNDRFFAVRPEGSVSTLKIQRTERGDSAVYLCASSLGTGSTDTQYFGPGTRLTVL.

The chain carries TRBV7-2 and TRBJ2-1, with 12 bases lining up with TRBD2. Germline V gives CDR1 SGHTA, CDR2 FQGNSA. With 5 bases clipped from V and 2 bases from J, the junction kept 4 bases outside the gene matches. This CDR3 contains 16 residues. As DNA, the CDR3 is TGTGCCAGCAGCGTGACTAGCGGGAGTCCCTACAATGAGCAGTTCTTC. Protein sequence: CASSVTSGSPYNEQFF. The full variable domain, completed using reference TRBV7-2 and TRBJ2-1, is GAGVSQSPSNKVTEKGKDVELRCDPISGHTALYWYRQSLGQGLEFLIYFQGNSAPDKSGLPSDRFSAERTGGSVSTLTIQRTQQEDSAVYLCASSVTSGSPYNEQFFGPGTRLTVL.

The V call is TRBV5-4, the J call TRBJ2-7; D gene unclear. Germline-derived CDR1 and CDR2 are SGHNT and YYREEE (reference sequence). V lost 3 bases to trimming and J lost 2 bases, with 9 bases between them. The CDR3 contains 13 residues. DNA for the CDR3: TGTGCCAGCAGCTCTGGTCCCACCTACGAGCAGTACTTC. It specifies CASSSGPTYEQYF.

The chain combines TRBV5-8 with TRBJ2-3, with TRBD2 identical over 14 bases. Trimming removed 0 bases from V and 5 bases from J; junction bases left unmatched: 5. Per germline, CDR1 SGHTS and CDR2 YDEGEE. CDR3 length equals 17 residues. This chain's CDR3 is CASSLEGTSGSRDTQYF. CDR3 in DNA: TGTGCCAGCAGCTTGGAAGGGACTAGCGGGAGCCGAGATACGCAGTATTTT.

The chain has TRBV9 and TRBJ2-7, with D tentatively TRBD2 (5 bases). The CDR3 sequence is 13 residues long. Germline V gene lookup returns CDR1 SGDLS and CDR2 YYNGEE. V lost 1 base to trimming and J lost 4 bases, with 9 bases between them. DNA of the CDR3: TGTGCCAGCAGCGTACTATCGGGGTACGAGCAGTACTTC. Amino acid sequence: CASSVLSGYEQYF.

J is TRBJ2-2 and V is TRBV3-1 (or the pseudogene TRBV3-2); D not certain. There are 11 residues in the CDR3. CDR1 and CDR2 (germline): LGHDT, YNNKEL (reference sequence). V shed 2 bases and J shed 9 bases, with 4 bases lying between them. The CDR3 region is CASSQYRELFF. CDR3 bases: TGTGCCAGCAGCCAATACCGGGAGCTGTTTTTT.

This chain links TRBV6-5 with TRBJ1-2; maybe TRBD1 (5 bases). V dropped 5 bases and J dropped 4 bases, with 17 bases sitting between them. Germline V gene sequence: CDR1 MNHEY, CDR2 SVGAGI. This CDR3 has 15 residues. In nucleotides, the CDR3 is TGTGCCAGCAGTACCGGGGCGAAAACGGGCTATGGCTACACCTTC. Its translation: CASSTGAKTGYGYTF.

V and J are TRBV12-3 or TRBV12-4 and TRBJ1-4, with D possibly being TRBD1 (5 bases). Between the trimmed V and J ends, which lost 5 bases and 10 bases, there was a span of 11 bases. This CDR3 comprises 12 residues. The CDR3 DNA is TGTGCCAGCAGTATTCGGGGGGGAAAACTGTTTTTT. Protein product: CASSIRGGKLFF.

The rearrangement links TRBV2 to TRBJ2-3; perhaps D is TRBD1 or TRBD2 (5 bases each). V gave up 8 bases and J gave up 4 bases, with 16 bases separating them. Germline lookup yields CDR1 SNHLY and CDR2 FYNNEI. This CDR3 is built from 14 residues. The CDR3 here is CASFRQGEADTQYF. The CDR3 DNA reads TGTGCCAGCTTTAGGCAGGGAGAGGCAGATACGCAGTATTTT.

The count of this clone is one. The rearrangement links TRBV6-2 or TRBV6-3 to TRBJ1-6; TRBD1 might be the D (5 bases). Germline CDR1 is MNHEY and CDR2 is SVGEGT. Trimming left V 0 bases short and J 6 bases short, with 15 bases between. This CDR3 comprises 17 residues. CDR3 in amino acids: CASSYSRRGTVNSPLHF. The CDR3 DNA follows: TGTGCCAGCAGTTACTCGAGAAGGGGCACCGTTAATTCACCCCTCCACTTT.

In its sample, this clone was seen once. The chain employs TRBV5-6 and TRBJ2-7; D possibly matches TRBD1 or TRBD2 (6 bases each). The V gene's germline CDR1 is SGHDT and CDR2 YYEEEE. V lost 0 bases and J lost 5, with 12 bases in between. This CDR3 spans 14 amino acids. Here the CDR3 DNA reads TGTGCCAGCAGCTTGGCCACGGGGGCCCACGAGCAGTACTTC. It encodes CASSLATGAHEQYF. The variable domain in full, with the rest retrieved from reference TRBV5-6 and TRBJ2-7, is DAGVTQSPTHLIKTRGQQVTLRCSPKSGHDTVSWYQQALGQGPQFIFQYYEEEERQRGNFPDRFSGHQFPNYSSELNVNALLLGDSALYLCASSLATGAHEQYFGPGTRLTVT.

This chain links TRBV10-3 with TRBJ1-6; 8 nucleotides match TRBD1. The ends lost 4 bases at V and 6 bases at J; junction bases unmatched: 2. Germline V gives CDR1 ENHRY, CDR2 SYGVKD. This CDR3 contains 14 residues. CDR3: CAISGGQGNSPLHF. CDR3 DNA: TGTGCCATCAGTGGAGGACAGGGTAATTCACCCCTCCACTTT.

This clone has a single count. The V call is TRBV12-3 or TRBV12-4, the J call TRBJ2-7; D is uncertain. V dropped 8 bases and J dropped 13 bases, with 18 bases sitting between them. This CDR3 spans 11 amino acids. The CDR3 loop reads CASLLGGRSYF. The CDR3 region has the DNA TGTGCCAGCCTCCTCGGCGGCCGTAGTTACTTC.

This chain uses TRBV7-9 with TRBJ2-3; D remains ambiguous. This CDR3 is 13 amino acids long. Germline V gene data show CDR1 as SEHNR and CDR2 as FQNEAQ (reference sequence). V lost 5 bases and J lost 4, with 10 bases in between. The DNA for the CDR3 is TGTGCCAGCAGCCCCACTTGGGCAGATACGCAGTATTTT. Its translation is CASSPTWADTQYF.

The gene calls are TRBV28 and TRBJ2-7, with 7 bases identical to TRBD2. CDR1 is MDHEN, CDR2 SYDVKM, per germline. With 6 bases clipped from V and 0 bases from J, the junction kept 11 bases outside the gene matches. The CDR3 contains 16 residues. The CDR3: CASRASASGISYEQYF. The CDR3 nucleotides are TGTGCCAGCAGGGCCTCGGCTAGCGGAATCTCCTACGAGCAGTACTTC. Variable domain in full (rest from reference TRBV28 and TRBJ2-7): DVKVTQSSRYLVKRTGEKVFLECVQDMDHENMFWYRQDPGLGLRLIYFSYDVKMKEKGDIPEGYSVSREKKERFSLILESASTNQTSMYLCASRASASGISYEQYFGPGTRLTVT.

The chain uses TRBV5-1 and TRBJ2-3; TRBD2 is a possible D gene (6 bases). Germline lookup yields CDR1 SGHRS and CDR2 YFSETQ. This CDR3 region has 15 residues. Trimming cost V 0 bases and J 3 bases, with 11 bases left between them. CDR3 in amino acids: CASSLERVGTDTQYF. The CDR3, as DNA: TGCGCCAGCAGCTTGGAGCGGGTAGGGACAGATACGCAGTATTTT.

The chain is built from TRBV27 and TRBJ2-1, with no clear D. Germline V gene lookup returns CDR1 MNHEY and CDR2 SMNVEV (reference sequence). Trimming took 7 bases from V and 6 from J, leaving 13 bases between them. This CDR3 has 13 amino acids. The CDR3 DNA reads TGTGCCAGCACCGGGTGGGTCGGCAATGAGCAGTTCTTC. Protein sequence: CASTGWVGNEQFF.